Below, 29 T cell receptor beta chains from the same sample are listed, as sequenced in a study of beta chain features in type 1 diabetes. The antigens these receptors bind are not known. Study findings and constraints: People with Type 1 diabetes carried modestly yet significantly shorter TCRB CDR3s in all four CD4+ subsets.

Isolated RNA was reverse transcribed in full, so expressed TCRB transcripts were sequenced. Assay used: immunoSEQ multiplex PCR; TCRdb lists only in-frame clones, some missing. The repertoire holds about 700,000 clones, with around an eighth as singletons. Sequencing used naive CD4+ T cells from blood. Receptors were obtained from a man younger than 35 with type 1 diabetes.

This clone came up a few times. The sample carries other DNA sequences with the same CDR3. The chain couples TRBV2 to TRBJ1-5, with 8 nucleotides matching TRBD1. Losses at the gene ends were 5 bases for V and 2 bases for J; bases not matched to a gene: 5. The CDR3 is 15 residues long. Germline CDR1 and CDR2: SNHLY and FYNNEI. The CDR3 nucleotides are TGTGCCAGCAGTCTTCAGGGGGCCGGCAATCAGCCCCAGCATTTT. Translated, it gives CASSLQGAGNQPQHF. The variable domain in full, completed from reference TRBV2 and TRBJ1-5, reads EPEVTQTPSHQVTQMGQEVILRCVPISNHLYFYWYRQILGQKVEFLVSFYNNEISEKSEIFDDQFSVERPDGSNFTLKIRSTKLEDSAMYFCASSLQGAGNQPQHFGDGTRLSIL.

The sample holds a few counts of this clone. The CDR3: CASSLAGTGVAYEQYF. CDR3 nucleotides: TGTGCCAGCAGCTTAGCGGGGACAGGGGTCGCCTACGAGCAGTACTTC. The V gene is TRBV7-2, the J gene TRBJ2-7; 10 bases are shared with TRBD1. CDR1 SGHTA and CDR2 FQGNSA come from the germline V gene. The CDR3 is 16 residues long. J was trimmed by 2 bases and V by 0 bases; bases with no gene match: 4.

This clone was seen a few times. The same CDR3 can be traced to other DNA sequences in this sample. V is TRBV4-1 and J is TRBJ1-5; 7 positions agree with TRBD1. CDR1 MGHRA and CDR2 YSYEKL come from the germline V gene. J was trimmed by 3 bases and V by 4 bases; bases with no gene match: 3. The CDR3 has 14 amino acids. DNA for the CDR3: TGCGCCAGCAGCCCCAGGGGGGACAATCAGCCCCAGCATTTT. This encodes CASSPRGDNQPQHF.

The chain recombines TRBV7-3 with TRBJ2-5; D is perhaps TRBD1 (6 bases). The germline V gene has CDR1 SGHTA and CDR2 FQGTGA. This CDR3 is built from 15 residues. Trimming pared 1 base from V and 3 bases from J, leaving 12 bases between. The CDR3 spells CASSLSPGAEETQYF. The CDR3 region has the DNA TGTGCCAGCAGCTTAAGCCCAGGGGCCGAAGAGACCCAGTACTTC.

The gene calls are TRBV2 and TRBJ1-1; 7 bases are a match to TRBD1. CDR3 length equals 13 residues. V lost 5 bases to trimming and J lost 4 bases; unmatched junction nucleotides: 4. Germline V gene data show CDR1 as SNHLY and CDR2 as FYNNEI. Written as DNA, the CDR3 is TGTGCCAGCAGTACCCGGACAGGCACTGAAGCTTTCTTT. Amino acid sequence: CASSTRTGTEAFF.

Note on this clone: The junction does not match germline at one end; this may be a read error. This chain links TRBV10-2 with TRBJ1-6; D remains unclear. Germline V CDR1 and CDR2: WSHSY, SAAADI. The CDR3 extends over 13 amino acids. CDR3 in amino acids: CASNEAENSPLHF. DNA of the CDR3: TGCGCCAGCAATGAGGCCGAGAATTCACCCCTCCACTTT.

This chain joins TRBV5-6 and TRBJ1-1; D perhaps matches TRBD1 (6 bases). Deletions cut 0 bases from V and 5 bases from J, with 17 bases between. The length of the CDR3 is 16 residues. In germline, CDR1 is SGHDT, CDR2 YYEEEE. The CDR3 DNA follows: TGTGCCAGCAGCTTGGCCAGGGAACAGGGATTAACTGAAGCTTTCTTT. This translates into CASSLAREQGLTEAFF.

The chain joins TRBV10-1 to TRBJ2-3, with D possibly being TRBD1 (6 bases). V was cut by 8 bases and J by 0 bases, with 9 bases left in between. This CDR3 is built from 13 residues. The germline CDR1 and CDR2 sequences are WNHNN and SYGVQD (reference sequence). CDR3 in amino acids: CASRTDSTDTQYF. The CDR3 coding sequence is TGCGCCAGCCGGACAGACAGCACAGATACGCAGTATTTT.

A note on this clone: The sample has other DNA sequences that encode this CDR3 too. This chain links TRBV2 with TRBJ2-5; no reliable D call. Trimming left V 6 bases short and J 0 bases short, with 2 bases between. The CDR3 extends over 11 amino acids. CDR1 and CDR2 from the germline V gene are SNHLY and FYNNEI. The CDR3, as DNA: TGTGCCAGCAGGTACCAAGAGACCCAGTACTTC. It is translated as CASRYQETQYF.

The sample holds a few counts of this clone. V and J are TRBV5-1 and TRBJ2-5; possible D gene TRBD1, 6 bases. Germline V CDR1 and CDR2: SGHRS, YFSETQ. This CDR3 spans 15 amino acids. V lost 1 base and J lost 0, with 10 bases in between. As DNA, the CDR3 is TGCGCCAGCAGCTTGTTTGGACAGAACCAAGAGACCCAGTACTTC. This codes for CASSLFGQNQETQYF.

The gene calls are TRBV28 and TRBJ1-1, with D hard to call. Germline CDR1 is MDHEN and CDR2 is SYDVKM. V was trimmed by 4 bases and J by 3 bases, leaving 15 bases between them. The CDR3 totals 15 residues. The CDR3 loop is CASSSLGPEDTEAFF. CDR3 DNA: TGTGCCAGCAGTTCCCTGGGCCCAGAGGACACTGAAGCTTTCTTT.

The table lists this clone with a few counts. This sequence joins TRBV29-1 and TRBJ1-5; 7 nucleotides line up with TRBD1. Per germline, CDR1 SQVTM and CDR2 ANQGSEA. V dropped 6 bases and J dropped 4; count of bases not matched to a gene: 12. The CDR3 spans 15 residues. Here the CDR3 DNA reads TGCAGCGTCAGGGACAGTCCCCAAGGTAATCAGCCCCAGCATTTT. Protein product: CSVRDSPQGNQPQHF.

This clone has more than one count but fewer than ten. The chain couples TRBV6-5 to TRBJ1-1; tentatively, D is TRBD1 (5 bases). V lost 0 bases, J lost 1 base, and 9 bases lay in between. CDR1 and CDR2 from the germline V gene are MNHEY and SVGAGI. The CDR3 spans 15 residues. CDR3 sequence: CASSYSQGPNTEAFF. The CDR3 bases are TGTGCCAGCAGTTACTCGCAGGGTCCGAACACTGAAGCTTTCTTT.

The CDR3 region is CASSLEWGNTEAFF. The CDR3 DNA reads TGTGCCAGCAGCTTGGAATGGGGGAACACTGAAGCTTTCTTT. J is TRBJ1-1 and V is TRBV5-4; D not certain. CDR1 SGHNT and CDR2 YYREEE come from the germline V gene (reference sequence). V was shortened by 0 bases and J by 1 base, with 7 bases between the two germline ends. The CDR3 has 14 amino acids.

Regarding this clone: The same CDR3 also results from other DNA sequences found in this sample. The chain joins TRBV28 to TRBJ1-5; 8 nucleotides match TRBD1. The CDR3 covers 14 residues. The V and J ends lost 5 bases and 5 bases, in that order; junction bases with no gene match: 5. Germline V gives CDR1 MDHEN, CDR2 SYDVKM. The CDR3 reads CASSPGQGDQPQHF. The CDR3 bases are TGTGCCAGCAGTCCAGGACAGGGCGATCAGCCCCAGCATTTT. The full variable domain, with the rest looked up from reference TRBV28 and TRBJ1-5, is DVKVTQSSRYLVKRTGEKVFLECVQDMDHENMFWYRQDPGLGLRLIYFSYDVKMKEKGDIPEGYSVSREKKERFSLILESASTNQTSMYLCASSPGQGDQPQHFGDGTRLSIL.

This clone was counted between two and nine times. CDR3 loop: CASSPRGGRNEQFF. CDR3 sequence (DNA): TGCGCCAGCAGCCCCCGGGGGGGGAGGAATGAGCAGTTCTTC. This chain links TRBV4-1 with TRBJ2-1, with 8 bases matching TRBD2. CDR3 length: 14 amino acids. The germline V gene has CDR1 MGHRA and CDR2 YSYEKL. The V segment lost 4 bases and the J segment 7 bases; nucleotides outside the gene matches: 6.

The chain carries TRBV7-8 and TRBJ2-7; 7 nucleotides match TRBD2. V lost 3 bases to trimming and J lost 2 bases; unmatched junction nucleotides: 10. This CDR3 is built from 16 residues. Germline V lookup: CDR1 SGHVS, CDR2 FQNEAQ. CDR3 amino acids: CASSFEQRDWAYEQYF. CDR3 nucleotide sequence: TGTGCCAGCAGCTTCGAGCAGCGGGATTGGGCCTACGAGCAGTACTTC.

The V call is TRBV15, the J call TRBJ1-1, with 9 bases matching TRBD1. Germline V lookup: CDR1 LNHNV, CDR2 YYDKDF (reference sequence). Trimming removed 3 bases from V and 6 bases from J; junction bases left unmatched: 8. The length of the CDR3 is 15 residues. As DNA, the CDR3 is TGTGCCACCAGCAGTCCCGGGACAGGGATCTCTGAAGCTTTCTTT. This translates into CATSSPGTGISEAFF.

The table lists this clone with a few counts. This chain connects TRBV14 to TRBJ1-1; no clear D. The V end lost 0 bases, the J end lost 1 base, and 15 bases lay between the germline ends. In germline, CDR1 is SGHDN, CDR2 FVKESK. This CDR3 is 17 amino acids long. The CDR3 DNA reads TGTGCCAGCAGCCAAGACGGAGGTTCACGACCGAACACTGAAGCTTTCTTT. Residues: CASSQDGGSRPNTEAFF. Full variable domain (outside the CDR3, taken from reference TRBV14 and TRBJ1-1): EAGVTQFPSHSVIEKGQTVTLRCDPISGHDNLYWYRRVMGKEIKFLLHFVKESKQDESGMPNNRFLAERTGGTYSTLKVQPAELEDSGVYFCASSQDGGSRPNTEAFFGQGTRLTVV.

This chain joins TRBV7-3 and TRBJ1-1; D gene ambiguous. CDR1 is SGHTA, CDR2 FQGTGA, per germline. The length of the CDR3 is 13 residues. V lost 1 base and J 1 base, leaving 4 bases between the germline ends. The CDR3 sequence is CASSLSANTEAFF. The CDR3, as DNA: TGTGCCAGCAGCTTAAGCGCGAACACTGAAGCTTTCTTT.

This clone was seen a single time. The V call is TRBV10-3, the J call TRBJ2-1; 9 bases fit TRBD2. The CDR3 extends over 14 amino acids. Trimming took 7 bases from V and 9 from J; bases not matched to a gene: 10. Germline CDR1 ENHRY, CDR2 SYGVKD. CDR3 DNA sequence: TGTGCCATCATGGCTAGCGGGGATAAGGGTGAGCAGTTCTTC. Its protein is CAIMASGDKGEQFF.

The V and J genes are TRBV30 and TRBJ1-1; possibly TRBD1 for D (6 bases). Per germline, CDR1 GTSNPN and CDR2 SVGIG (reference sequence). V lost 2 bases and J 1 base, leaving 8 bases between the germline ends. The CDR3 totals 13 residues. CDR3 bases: TGTGCCTGGAGTTCACAGGGGAACACTGAAGCTTTCTTT. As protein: CAWSSQGNTEAFF.

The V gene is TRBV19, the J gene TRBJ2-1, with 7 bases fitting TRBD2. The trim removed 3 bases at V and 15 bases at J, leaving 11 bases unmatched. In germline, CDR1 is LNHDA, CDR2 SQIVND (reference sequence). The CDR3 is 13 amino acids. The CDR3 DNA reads TGTGCCAGTAGTATGGGTTTGGGGGGGGAACTGTTCTTC. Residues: CASSMGLGGELFF.

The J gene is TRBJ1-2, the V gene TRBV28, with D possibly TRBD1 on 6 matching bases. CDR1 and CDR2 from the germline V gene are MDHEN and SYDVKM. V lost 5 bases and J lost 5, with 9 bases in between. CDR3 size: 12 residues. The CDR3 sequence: CASSRQDYGYTF. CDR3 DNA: TGTGCCAGCAGTAGACAGGATTATGGCTACACCTTC.

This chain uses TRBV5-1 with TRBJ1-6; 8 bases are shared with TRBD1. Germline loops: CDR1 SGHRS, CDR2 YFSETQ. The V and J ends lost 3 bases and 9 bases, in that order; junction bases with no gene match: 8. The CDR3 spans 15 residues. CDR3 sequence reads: CASSSGQGRGSPLHF. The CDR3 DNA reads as TGCGCCAGCAGCTCCGGACAGGGAAGAGGTTCACCCCTCCACTTT.

CDR3 in DNA: TGTGCCAGCGGCGACAGGGCATATGAAAAACTGTTTTTT. It is translated as CASGDRAYEKLFF. V and J are TRBV6-1 and TRBJ1-4, with 7 bases matching TRBD1. The CDR3 contains 13 residues. CDR1 and CDR2 (germline): MNHNS, SASEGT. With 8 bases clipped from V and 6 bases from J, the junction kept 6 bases outside the gene matches.

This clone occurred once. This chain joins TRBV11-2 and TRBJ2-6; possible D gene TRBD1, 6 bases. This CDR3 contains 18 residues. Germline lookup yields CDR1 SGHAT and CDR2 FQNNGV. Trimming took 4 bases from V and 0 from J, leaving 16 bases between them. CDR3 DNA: TGTGCCAGCAGCTCGCCCCGACAGGACGTCTCTGGGGCCAACGTCCTGACTTTC. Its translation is CASSSPRQDVSGANVLTF.

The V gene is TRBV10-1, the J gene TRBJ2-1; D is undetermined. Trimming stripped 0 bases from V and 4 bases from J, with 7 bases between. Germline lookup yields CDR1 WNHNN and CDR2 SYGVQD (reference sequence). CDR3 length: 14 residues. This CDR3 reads CASSESQQYNEQFF. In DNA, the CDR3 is TGCGCCAGCAGTGAGTCGCAACAATACAATGAGCAGTTCTTC.

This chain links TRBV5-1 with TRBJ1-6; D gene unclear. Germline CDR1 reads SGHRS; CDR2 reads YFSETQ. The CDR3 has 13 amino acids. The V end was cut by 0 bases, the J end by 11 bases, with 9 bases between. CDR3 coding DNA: TGCGCCAGCAGCTTGGGGAGTGTTACACCCCTCCACTTT. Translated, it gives CASSLGSVTPLHF.